Sequencing of this TCR beta chain was carried out in a study of shared clonotypes between healthy human individuals (dated by TCRdb to the early 2020s). Background on the whole study: The cohort included three men and two women between 18 and 49 years of age. For each donor, three plates each were used for CD4 naive and CD4 memory, two plates were used for CD8 naive, and one plate was used for CD8 memory. The study deeply sequenced blood TCR repertoires of five healthy adults to estimate repertoire size and the extent of clonotype sharing between individuals. To increase sequencing depth and limit assay-specific biases, TCR repertoire library preparation and sequencing were carried out by different laboratories using diverse techniques. Each donor's leukapheresis produced roughly between roughly 0.9 and 9 billion PBMCs.

Paper-wide results and their limitations: Because the study included only a small number of donors, the genetic and exposure-history diversity represented was limited. About 5% of naive CD4, roughly 3.5% of naive CD8, about 2.1% of memory CD4, and roughly 0.4% of memory CD8 clonotypes were shared across several donors. Pairwise subsampling led to the expectation that sequencing depth would affect the degree of clonotype sharing among donors. Incomplete sequencing was indicated by rarefaction of sorted-subset datasets, despite the large sequencing depth. Sampling was restricted to blood, and TCR repertoires in tissue are likely to differ from TCR repertoires in blood. Compared with non-shared clonotypes, clonotypes shared by all four sorted-subset donors had higher generation probabilities. Naive subsets generally had larger estimated clonotype richness than memory subsets.

As concerns this clone: Its antigen target is currently unknown. Within one base of it there is no much larger clone, and no base qualities were kept.

Using the deep immunoSEQ assay, multiplex PCR amplified TCR CDR3 regions from genomic DNA. Extracted genomic DNA from each cell subset was spread evenly across all wells of several immunoSEQ 96-well plates, with each plate serving as a replicate. For sorted subsets, approximately 190 ng genomic DNA, equal to about 30,000 T cell genomes, was loaded into each replicate PCR. Purified libraries were quantified with a Qubit 3.0 fluorometer, sized on a Bioanalyzer 2100, and re-quantified with the KAPA Library Quantification kit. A separate single-read 150-cycle Illumina NextSeq 550 flow cell was used to sequence each immunoSEQ 96-well plate. The original pipeline was this. Because the immunoSEQ output held only junctional sequences and lacked quality scores, the filtering could not match the filtering applied to full-length reads. Sequences were annotated with PyIR, a Python wrapper for IgBLAST v1.9, and V/J genes and CDR3 were assigned using IMGT germline references. Reads were removed for weak V/J assignments (E-value above 1e-6), missing CDR3, stop codons, out-of-frame junctions, or ambiguous translated residues. A V3J clonotype was defined by an identical inferred V gene, J gene, and CDR3 amino acid sequence. Percentage overlap between repertoires was computed as shared unique clonotypes divided by the size of the smaller repertoire. Three approaches were used to assess repertoire richness: RTK rarefaction, the Chao1 estimator, and Recon v2.1 estimates of unobserved clonotypes. OLGA was used to compute generation probabilities for all TCRbeta clonotypes that the gDNA method yielded from a few donors. The table was pulled from immuneACCESS by TCRdb, which kept in-frame rearrangements only. Such tables lose some clones; where checked, under half of the loss comes from unresolved V genes, and the rest has no known cause. The DNA gave D and trimming, while V, J and clone size come from that table. This sample lists nearly 1,000,000 clones; around 80% were detected once. The ten largest clones take up over 1.3% of the sample.

The cysteine opens and the phenylalanine closes a CDR3 of 17 amino acids. The CDR3 DNA has 51 bases and is translated from base 1. CDR1 and CDR2 (SEHNR, FQNEAQ) derive from the germline V gene (reference sequence). Between the V and J ends, shortened by 1 base and 0 bases respectively, the junction contains 10 bases. The donors were healthy, HIV-negative adults who had no recently reported acute infections or vaccinations. Only Caucasian adults living in Nashville, Tennessee, USA were represented among the donors. CD4+ T cells were enriched by magnetic negative selection, after which naive cells were positively selected on CD45RA and the negative fraction was taken as the memory subset. Blood was obtained by leukapheresis, after which PBMCs were separated by Ficoll-Histopaque density gradient centrifugation and cryopreserved in liquid nitrogen vapor phase. Analytical flow cytometry was used to check the purity and quantity of each magnetically sorted T cell population. Genomic DNA was isolated from every sorted fraction and measured by UV absorbance on a Nanodrop 2000c.

Material for sequencing was memory CD4+ T cells sorted from blood. Read against the paper, the sample's cell subset or site label means: CD45RA-negative fraction. The chain couples TRBV7-9 to TRBJ1-6, with TRBD1 perhaps the D gene, on 5 matching bases. The receptor was derived from a man between 18 and 29 years old in good health. CDR3 reads: CASSLGQFSSYNSPLHF. The DNA reads as follows: TGTGCCAGCAGCTTAGGACAGTTTAGCTCCTATAATTCACCCCTCCACTTT.